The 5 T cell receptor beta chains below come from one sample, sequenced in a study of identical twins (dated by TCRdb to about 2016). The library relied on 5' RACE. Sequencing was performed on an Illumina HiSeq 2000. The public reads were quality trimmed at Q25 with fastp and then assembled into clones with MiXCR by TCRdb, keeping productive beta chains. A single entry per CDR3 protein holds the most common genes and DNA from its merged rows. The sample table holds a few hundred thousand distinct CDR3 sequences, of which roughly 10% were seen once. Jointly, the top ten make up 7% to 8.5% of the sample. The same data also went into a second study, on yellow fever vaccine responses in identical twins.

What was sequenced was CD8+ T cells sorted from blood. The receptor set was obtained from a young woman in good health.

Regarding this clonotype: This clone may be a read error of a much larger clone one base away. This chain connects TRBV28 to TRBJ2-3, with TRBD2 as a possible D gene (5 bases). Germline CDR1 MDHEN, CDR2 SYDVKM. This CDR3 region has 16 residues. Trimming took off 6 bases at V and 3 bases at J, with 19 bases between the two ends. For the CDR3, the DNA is TGTGCCAGCAGCCTCGCCGGGAAGCGAAATACAGATACGCAGTATTTT. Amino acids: CASSLAGKRNTDTQYF.

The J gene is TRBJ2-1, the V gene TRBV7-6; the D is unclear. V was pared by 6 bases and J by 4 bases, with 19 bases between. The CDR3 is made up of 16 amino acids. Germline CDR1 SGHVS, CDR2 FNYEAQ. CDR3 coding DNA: TGTGCCAGCAGTAGGGTGTATGGCGGAAAATACAATGAGCAGTTCTTC. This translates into CASSRVYGGKYNEQFF. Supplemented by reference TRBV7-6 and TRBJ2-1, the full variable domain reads GAGVSQSPRYKVTKRGQDVALRCDPISGHVSLYWYRQALGQGPEFLTYFNYEAQQDKSGLPNDRFSAERPEGSISTLTIQRTEQRDSAMYRCASSRVYGGKYNEQFFGPGTRLTVL.

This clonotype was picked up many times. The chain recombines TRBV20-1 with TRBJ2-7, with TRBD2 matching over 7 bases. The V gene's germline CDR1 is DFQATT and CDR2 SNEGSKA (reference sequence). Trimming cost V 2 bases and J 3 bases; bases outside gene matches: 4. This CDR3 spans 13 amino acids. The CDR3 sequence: CSARIAGSYEQYF. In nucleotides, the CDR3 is TGCAGTGCTAGAATAGCGGGTAGCTACGAGCAGTACTTC.

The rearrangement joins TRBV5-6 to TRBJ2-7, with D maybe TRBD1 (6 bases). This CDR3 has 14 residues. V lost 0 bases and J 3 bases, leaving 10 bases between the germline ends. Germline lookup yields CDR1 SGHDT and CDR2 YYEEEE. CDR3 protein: CASSLGTAYYEQYF. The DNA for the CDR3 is TGTGCCAGCAGCTTGGGGACAGCTTACTACGAGCAGTACTTC.

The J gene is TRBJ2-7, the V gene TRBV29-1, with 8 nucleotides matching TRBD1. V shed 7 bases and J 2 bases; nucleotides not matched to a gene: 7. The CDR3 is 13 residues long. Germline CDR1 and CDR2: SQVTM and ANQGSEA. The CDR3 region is CSATGGSTYEQYF. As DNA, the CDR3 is TGCAGCGCCACAGGGGGTTCCACCTACGAGCAGTACTTC.